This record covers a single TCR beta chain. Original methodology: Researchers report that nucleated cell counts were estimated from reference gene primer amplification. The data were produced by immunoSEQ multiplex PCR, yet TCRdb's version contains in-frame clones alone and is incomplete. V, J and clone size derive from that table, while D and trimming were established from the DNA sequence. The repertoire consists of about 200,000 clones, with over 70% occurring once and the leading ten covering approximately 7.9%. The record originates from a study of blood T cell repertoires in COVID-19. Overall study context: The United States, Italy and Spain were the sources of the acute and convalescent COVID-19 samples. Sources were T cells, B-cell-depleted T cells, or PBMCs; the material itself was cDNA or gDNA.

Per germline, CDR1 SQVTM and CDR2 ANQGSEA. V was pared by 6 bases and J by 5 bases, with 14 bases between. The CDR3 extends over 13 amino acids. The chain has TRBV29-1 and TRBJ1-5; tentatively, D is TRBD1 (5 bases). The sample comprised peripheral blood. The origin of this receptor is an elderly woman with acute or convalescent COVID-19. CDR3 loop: CSVQGSADQPQHF. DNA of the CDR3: TGCAGCGTGCAGGGCTCAGCCGATCAGCCCCAGCATTTT. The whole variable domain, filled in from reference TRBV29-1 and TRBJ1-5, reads SAVISQKPSRDICQRGTSLTIQCQVDSQVTMMFWYRQQPGQSLTLIATANQGSEATYESGFVIDKFPISRPNLTFSTLTVSNMSPEDSSIYLCSVQGSADQPQHFGDGTRLSIL.